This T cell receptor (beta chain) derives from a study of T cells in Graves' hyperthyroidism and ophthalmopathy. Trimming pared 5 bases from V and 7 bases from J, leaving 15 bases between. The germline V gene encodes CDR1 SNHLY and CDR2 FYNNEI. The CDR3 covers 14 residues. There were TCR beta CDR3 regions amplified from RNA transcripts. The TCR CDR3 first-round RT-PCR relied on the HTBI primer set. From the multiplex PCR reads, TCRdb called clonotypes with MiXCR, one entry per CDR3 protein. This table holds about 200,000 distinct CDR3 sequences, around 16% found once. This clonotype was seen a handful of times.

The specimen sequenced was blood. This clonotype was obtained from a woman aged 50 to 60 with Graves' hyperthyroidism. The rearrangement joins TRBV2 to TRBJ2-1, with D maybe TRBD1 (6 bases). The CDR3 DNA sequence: TGTGCCAGCAGTAGGGGGAGTCCGTGGAATGAGCAGTTCTTC. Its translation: CASSRGSPWNEQFF.